The 6 T cell receptor beta chains reported below all come from one sample, sequenced in a study of early stage breast cancer tumors listed by TCRdb under 2017. To prepare the library, the immunoSEQ multiplex PCR assay was applied. TCRdb took this table from immuneACCESS and kept in-frame rearrangements with V and J called. Such tables lack part of the clones; where checked against another copy, unresolved V genes explain under half of the gap, and the rest is unexplained. This sample lists more than 65,000 clones; 65% to 85% were detected once. Of the sample, over 3.5% falls within the top ten clones. The material sequenced was blood. These receptors originate from a person in their forties with breast cancer.

V and J are TRBV12-5 and TRBJ2-2; D is ambiguous. This CDR3 contains 11 residues. The V and J ends lost 2 bases and 5 bases respectively, with 0 bases between them. Germline CDR1 LGHNT, CDR2 FRNRAP. For the CDR3, the DNA is TGTGCTAGTGGTTTGACCGGGGAGCTGTTTTTT. Residues: CASGLTGELFF.

The genes are TRBV7-2 and TRBJ2-5; D not certain. Near its end, the DNA agrees better with TRBJ2-7, so the J call may be wrong. Germline lookup yields CDR1 SGHTA and CDR2 FQGNSA. The CDR3 sequence is 12 residues long. CDR3 loop: CASSLSQYEQYF. The CDR3 DNA follows: TGTGCCAGCAGCTTATCTCAGTACGAGCAGTACTTC.

This chain links TRBV6-1 with TRBJ2-7; 9 nucleotides line up with TRBD1. V trimming: 2 bases; J trimming: 2 bases; junction bases outside the gene matches: 1. CDR1 and CDR2 from the germline V gene are MNHNS and SASEGT. The CDR3 extends over 14 amino acids. The CDR3 coding sequence is TGTGCCAGCAGTGAATGGGACAGGGCCTACGAGCAGTACTTC. Translated: CASSEWDRAYEQYF.

V usage is TRBV6-6 and J usage is TRBJ2-5; 10 nucleotides match TRBD1. Germline V gives CDR1 MNHNY, CDR2 SVGAGI (reference sequence). This CDR3 is built from 15 residues. With 6 bases clipped from V and 5 bases from J, the junction kept 9 bases outside the gene matches. The CDR3 DNA follows: TGTGCCAGCAGCTCCCAGGACAGGGGGGAGGAGACCCAGTACTTC. It codes for CASSSQDRGEETQYF.

The chain couples TRBV5-4 to TRBJ1-1; 7 bases line up with TRBD1. This CDR3 is 16 amino acids long. Germline V gene sequence: CDR1 SGHNT, CDR2 YYREEE (reference sequence). V dropped 0 bases and J dropped 2; count of bases not matched to a gene: 7. CDR3 nucleotide sequence: TGTGCCAGCAGCTTGGTCGGCAGGGGGGTTAACACTGAAGCTTTCTTT. Its protein product is CASSLVGRGVNTEAFF.

The chain recombines TRBV28 with TRBJ1-2; a weak D match, TRBD1 (5 bases). The CDR3 loop spans 15 amino acids. V shed 2 bases and J shed 4 bases, with 14 bases lying between them. Germline V gene lookup returns CDR1 MDHEN and CDR2 SYDVKM. In nucleotides, the CDR3 is TGTGCCAGCAGTTTAACAGTCCCGGGACTCTATGGCTACACCTTC. Its protein product is CASSLTVPGLYGYTF.